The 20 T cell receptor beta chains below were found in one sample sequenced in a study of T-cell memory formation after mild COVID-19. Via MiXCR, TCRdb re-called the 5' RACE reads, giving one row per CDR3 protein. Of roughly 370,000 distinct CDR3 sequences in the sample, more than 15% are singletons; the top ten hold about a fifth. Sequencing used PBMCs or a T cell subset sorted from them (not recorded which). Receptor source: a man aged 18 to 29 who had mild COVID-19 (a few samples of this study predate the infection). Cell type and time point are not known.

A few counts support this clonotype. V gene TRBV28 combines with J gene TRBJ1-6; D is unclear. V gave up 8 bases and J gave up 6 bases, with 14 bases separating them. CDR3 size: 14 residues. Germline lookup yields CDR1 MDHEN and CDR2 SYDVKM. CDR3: CASRLSGPNSPLHF. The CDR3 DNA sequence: TGTGCCAGCCGCCTGTCCGGGCCTAATTCACCCCTCCACTTT.

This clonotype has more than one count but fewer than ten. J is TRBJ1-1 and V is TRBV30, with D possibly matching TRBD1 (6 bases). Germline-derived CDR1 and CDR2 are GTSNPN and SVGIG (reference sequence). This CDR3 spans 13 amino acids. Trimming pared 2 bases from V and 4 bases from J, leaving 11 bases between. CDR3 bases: TGTGCCTGGAGTAAGGGGGGGCCCACTGAAGCTTTCTTT. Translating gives CAWSKGGPTEAFF.

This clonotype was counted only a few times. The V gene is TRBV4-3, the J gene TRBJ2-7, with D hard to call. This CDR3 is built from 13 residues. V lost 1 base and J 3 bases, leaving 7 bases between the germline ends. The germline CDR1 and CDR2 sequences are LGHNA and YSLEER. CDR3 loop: CASSQAMGYEQYV. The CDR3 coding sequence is TGCGCCAGCAGCCAAGCCATGGGCTACGAGCAGTACGTC.

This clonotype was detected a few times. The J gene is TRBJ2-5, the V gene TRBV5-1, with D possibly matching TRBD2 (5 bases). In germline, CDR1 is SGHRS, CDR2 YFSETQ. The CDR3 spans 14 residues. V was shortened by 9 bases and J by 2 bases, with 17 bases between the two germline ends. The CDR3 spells CATGSGWGQETQYF. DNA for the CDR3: TGCGCCACCGGAAGCGGCTGGGGACAAGAGACCCAGTACTTC. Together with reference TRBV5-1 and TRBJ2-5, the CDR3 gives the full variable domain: KAGVTQTPRYLIKTRGQQVTLSCSPISGHRSVSWYQQTPGQGLQFLFEYFSETQRNKGNFPGRFSGRQFSNSRSEMNVSTLELGDSALYLCATGSGWGQETQYFGPGTRLLVL.

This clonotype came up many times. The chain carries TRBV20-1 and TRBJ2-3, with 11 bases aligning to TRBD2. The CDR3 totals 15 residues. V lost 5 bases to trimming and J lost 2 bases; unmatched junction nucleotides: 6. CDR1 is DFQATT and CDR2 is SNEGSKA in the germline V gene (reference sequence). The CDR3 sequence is CSAATSGGPTDTQYF. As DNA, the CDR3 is TGCAGTGCTGCAACTAGCGGGGGCCCCACAGATACGCAGTATTTT.

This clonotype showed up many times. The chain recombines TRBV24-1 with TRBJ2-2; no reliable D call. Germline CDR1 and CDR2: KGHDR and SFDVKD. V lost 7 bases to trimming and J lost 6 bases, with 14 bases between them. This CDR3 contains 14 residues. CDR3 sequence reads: CATRSARQAGELFF. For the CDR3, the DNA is TGTGCCACCAGATCGGCTAGGCAGGCCGGGGAGCTGTTTTTT.

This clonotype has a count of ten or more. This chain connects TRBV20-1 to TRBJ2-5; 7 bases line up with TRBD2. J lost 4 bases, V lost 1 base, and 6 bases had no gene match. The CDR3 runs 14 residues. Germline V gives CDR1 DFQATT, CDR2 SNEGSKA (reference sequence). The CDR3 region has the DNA TGCAGTGCTAGAGTTGGGAGGGTCACAGAGACCCAGTACTTC. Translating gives CSARVGRVTETQYF.

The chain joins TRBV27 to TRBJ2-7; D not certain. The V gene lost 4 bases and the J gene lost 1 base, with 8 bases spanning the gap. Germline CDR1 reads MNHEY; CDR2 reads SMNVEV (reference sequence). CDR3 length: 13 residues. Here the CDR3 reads CASSWADSYEQYF. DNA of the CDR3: TGTGCCAGCAGTTGGGCGGATTCCTACGAGCAGTACTTC.

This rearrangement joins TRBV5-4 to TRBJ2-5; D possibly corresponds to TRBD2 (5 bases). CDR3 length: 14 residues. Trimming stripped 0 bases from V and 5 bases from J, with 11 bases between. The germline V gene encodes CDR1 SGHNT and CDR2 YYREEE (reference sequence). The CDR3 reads CASSLGAEKETQYF. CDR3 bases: TGTGCCAGCAGCTTGGGAGCGGAAAAGGAGACCCAGTACTTC.

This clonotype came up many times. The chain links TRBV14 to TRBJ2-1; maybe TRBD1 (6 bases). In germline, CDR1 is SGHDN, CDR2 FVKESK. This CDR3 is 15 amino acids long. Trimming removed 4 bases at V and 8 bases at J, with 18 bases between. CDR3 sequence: CASSPLGWGLDEQFF. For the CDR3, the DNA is TGTGCCAGCAGCCCCCTTGGGTGGGGGCTGGATGAGCAGTTCTTC. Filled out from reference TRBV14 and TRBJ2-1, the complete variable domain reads EAGVTQFPSHSVIEKGQTVTLRCDPISGHDNLYWYRRVMGKEIKFLLHFVKESKQDESGMPNNRFLAERTGGTYSTLKVQPAELEDSGVYFCASSPLGWGLDEQFFGPGTRLTVL.

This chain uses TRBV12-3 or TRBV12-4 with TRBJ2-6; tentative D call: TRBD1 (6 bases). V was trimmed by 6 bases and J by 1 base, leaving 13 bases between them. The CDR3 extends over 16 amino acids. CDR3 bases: TGTGCCAGCAGCCAATCAGGACAGTCTGGGGCCAACGTCCTGACTTTC. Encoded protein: CASSQSGQSGANVLTF.

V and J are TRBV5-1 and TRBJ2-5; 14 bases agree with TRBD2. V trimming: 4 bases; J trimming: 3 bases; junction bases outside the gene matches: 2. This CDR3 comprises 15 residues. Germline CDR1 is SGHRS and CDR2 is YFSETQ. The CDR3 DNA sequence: TGCGCCAGCAGCGTGGGACTAGCGGGGGAAGAGACCCAGTACTTC. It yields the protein CASSVGLAGEETQYF.

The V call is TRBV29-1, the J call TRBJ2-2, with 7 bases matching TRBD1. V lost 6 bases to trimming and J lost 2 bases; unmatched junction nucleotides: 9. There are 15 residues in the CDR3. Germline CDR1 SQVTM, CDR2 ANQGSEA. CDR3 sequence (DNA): TGCAGCGTCTCCTCCGGGACAGCCAACACCGGGGAGCTGTTTTTT. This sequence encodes CSVSSGTANTGELFF.

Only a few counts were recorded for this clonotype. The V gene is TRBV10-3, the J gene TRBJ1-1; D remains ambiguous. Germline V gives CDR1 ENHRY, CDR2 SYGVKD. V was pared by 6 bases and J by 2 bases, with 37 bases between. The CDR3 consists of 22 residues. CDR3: CAISDPTGEAQSERWGNTEAFF. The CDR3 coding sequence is TGTGCCATCAGCGATCCCACCGGTGAGGCGCAATCAGAACGGTGGGGAAACACTGAAGCTTTCTTT.

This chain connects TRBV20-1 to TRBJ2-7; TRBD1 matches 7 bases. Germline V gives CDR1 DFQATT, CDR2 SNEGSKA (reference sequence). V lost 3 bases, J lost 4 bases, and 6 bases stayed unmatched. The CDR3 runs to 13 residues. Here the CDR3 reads CSARTGNEYEQYF. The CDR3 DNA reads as TGCAGTGCTAGGACAGGGAACGAGTACGAGCAGTACTTC.

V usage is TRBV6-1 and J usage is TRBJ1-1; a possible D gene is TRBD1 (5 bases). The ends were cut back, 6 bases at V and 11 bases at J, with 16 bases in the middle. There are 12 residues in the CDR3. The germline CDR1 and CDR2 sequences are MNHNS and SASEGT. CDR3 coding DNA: TGTGCCAGCAGCGCACAGGTGCCTTGGGCTTTCTTT. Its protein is CASSAQVPWAFF.

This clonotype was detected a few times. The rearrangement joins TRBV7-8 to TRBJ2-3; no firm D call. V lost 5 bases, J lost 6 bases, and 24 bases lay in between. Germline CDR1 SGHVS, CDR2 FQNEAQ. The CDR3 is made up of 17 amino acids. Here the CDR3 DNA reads TGTGCCAGCAGCACAGCCCCCCCGGACGTGCGGAGCGATACGCAGTATTTT. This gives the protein CASSTAPPDVRSDTQYF.

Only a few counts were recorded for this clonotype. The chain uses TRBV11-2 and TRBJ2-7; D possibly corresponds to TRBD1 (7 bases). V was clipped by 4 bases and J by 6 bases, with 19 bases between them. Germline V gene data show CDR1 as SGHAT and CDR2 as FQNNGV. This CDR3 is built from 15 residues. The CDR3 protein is CASSSETGRLTEQYF. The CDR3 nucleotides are TGTGCCAGCAGCTCCGAGACAGGGAGGTTAACCGAGCAGTACTTC.

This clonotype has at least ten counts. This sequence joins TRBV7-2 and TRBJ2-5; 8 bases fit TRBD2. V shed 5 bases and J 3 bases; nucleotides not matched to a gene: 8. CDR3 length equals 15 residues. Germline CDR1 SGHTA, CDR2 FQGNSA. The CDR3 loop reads CASSRSGGREETQYF. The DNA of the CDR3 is TGTGCCAGCAGCCGGAGCGGGGGACGTGAAGAGACCCAGTACTTC.

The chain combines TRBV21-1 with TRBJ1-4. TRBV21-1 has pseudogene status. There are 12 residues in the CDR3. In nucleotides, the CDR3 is TGTGCCAGCGGACGAACCTATGAAAAACTGTTTTTT. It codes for CASGRTYEKLFF.